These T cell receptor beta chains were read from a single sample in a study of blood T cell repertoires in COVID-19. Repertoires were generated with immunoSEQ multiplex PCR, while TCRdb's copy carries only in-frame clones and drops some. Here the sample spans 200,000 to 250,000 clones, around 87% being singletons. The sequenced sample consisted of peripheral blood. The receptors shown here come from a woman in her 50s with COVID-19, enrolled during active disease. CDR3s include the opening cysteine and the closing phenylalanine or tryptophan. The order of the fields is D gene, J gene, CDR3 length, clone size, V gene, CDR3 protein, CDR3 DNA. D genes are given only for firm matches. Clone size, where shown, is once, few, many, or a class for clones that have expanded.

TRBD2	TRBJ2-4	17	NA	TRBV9	CASSSRLADPRGDIQYF	TGTGCCAGCAGCTCTCGACTAGCGGACCCCCGCGGTGACATTCAGTACTTC
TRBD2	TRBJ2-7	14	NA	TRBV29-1	CITGGKTDPYEQYF	TGCATTACGGGGGGGAAAACGGATCCATACGAGCAGTACTTC
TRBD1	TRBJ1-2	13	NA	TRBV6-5	CASSSQGAGGYTF	TGTGCCAGCAGTTCCCAGGGGGCTGGTGGCTACACCTTC
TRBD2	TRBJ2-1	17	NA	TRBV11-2	CASSLGRGGQGVDEQFF	TGTGCCAGCAGCTTAGGTCGGGGAGGGCAGGGAGTCGATGAGCAGTTCTTC
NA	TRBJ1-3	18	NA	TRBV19	CASSIPLDRFSSGNTIYF	TGTGCCAGTAGTATACCTCTCGACAGGTTCTCCTCTGGAAACACCATATATTTT
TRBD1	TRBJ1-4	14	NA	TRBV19	CASGRQGRDEKLFF	TGTGCCAGTGGCCGACAGGGACGAGATGAAAAACTGTTTTTT
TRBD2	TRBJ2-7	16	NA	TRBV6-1	CASSVLGVAGVYEQYF	TGTGCCAGCAGTGTCCTAGGAGTAGCGGGGGTTTACGAGCAGTACTTC
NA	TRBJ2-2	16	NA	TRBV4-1	CASSQDAGRSTGELFF	TGCGCCAGCAGCCAAGATGCGGGGCGGAGCACCGGGGAGCTGTTTTTT
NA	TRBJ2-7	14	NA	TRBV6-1	CASSEGFWQDEQYF	TGTGCCAGCAGTGAAGGGTTTTGGCAGGACGAGCAGTACTTC
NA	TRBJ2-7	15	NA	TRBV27	CASSVTGYPVGEQYF	TGTGCCAGCAGTGTTACAGGTTACCCTGTGGGGGAGCAGTACTTC
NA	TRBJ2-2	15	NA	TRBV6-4	CASSDRPFHTGELFF	TGTGCCAGCAGTGACCGTCCCTTTCACACCGGGGAGCTGTTTTTT
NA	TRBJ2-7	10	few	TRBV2	CASYSYEQYF	TGTGCCAGCTACTCCTACGAGCAGTACTTC
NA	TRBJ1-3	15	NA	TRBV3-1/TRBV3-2	CASSPVGGTGNTIYF	TGTGCCAGCAGCCCCGTCGGGGGAACTGGAAACACCATATATTTT
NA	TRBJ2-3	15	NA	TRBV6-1	CASSEGLAGADTQYF	TGTGCCAGCAGTGAAGGGTTAGCAGGGGCGGATACGCAGTATTTT
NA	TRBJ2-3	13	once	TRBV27	CATRRGSTDTQYF	TGTGCCACCAGAAGGGGGAGCACAGATACGCAGTATTTT
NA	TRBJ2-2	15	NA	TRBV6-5	CASNPGQLWAGELFF	TGTGCCAGCAACCCCGGACAGCTGTGGGCCGGGGAGCTGTTTTTT
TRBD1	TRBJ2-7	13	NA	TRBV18	CASSLDREDEQYF	TGTGCCAGCTCACTGGACAGGGAGGACGAGCAGTACTTC
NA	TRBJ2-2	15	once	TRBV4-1	CASSQGATNTGELFF	TGCGCCAGCAGCCAAGGGGCAACGAACACCGGGGAGCTGTTTTTT
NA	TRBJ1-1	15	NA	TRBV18	CASSPTQSGSTEAFF	TGTGCCAGCTCACCAACTCAGTCCGGGTCCACTGAAGCTTTCTTT
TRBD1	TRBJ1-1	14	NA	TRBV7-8	CASSLDRAKTEAFF	TGTGCCAGCAGCCTCGACAGGGCCAAAACTGAAGCTTTCTTT
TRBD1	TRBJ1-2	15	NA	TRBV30	CAWSVPPRQGHGYTF	TGTGCCTGGAGTGTACCCCCCCGACAGGGTCATGGCTACACCTTC
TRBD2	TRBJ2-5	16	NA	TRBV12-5	CASGFGLAGGVETQYF	TGTGCTAGTGGTTTTGGACTAGCGGGGGGTGTGGAGACCCAGTACTTC
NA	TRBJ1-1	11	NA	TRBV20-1	CSAPSNTEAFF	TGCAGTGCCCCCTCGAACACTGAAGCTTTCTTT
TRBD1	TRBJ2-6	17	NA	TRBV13	CASDQTGGNSGANVLTF	TGTGCCAGCGACCAGACAGGGGGCAATTCTGGGGCCAACGTCCTGACTTTC
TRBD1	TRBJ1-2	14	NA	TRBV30	CAWNPGQGPYGYTF	TGTGCCTGGAACCCAGGACAGGGCCCCTATGGCTACACCTTC
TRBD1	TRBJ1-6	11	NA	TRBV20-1	CRDRVPSPLHF	TGCAGGGACAGGGTACCTTCACCCCTCCACTTT
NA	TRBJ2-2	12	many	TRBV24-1	CATSSTTGELFF	TGTGCCACCAGTTCTACTACCGGGGAGCTGTTTTTT
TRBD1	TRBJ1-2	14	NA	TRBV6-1	CASSDGTGTYGYTF	TGTGCCAGCAGTGATGGGACAGGGACCTATGGCTACACCTTC
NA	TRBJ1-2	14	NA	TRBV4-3	CASSQGDTLYGYTF	TGCGCCAGCAGCCAAGGGGACACACTCTATGGCTACACCTTC
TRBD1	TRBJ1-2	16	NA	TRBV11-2	CASSSPRQGGDYGYTF	TGTGCCAGCAGCTCCCCCCGACAGGGGGGAGACTATGGCTACACCTTC
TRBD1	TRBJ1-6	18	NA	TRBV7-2	CASSPRQGTLPYNSPLHF	TGTGCCAGCAGCCCGCGACAGGGTACTCTACCCTATAATTCACCCCTCCACTTT
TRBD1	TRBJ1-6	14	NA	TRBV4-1	CASSLDRAGSPLHF	TGCGCCAGCAGCCTGGACAGGGCAGGTTCACCCCTCCACTTT
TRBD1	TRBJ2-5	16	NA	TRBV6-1	CASSEISQGGQGTQYF	TGTGCCAGCAGTGAAATCTCCCAGGGTGGACAGGGAACCCAGTACTTC
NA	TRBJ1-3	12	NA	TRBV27	CAVFLGGNTIYF	TGTGCGGTTTTTTTGGGGGGGAACACCATATATTTT
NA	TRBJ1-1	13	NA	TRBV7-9	CASILLMNTEAFF	TGTGCCAGCATCCTCTTAATGAACACTGAAGCTTTCTTT
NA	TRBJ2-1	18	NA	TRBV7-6	CASSLKTGAVRSYNEQFF	TGTGCCAGCAGCTTAAAGACTGGGGCCGTACGGTCCTACAATGAGCAGTTCTTC
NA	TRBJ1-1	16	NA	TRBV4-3	CASSLHNWEGVTEAFF	TGCGCCAGCAGCCTTCATAACTGGGAGGGGGTAACTGAAGCTTTCTTT
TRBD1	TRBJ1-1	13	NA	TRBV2	CASSEEGALEAFF	TGTGCCAGCAGTGAGGAGGGGGCCCTTGAAGCTTTCTTT
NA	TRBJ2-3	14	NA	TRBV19	CASSIGTSTDTQYF	TGTGCCAGTAGTATCGGGACTAGCACAGATACGCAGTATTTT
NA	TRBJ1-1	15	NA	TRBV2	CASSELARGRSEAFF	TGTGCCAGCAGTGAACTCGCCAGGGGTAGGTCTGAAGCTTTCTTT
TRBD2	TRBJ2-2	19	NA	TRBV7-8	CASSLARTSGGSNTGELFF	TGTGCCAGCAGCTTAGCGAGAACTAGCGGGGGATCGAACACCGGGGAGCTGTTTTTT
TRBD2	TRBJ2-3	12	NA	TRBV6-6	CASSPVGGVAHF	TGTGCCAGCAGCCCGGTGGGGGGGGTCGCGCATTTT
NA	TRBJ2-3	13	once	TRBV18	CASSPPSTDTQYF	TGTGCCAGCTCACCTCCGTCCACAGATACGCAGTATTTT
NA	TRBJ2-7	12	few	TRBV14	CASSRGNYEQYF	TGTGCCAGCAGCCGAGGGAACTACGAGCAGTACTTC
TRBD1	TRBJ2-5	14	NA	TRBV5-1	CASSLSGTVETQYF	TGCGCCAGCAGCTTATCCGGGACAGTAGAGACCCAGTACTTC
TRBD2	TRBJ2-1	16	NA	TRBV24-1	CATRTSGASAYNEQFF	TGTGCCACCCGGACTAGCGGGGCATCAGCCTACAATGAGCAGTTCTTC
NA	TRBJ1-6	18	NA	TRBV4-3	CASSQEIGPDGAGPPLHF	TGCGCCAGCAGCCAAGAAATCGGACCGGACGGAGCGGGACCACCCCTCCACTTT
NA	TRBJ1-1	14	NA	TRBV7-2	CASSLLGQNTEAFF	TGTGCCAGCAGCCTTCTTGGACAGAACACTGAAGCTTTCTTT
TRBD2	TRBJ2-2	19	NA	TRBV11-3	CASSEPGLAAYPNTGELFF	TGTGCCAGCAGCGAACCGGGACTAGCGGCTTATCCGAACACCGGGGAGCTGTTTTTT